Included here is one T cell receptor beta chain sequence, with context. TCRdb's table, derived via immunoSEQ multiplex PCR, lists solely in-frame clones and lacks some. Of 45,000 to 55,000 clones listed, over 85% are singletons. This record belongs to a study of T cell changes during pregnancy in multiple sclerosis. Germline V gene data show CDR1 as SGHTA and CDR2 as FQGNSA. CDR3 size: 15 residues. V shed 5 bases and J 1 base; nucleotides not matched to a gene: 4. The sequenced sample was peripheral blood, obtained in the first trimester of pregnancy. This TCR was sampled from a female donor with multiple sclerosis, enrolled in a pregnancy study. The chain uses TRBV7-2 and TRBJ2-3, with 9 bases matching TRBD1. CDR3 nucleotide sequence: TGTGCCAGCAGCATCAGACAGGGGGGCACAGATACGCAGTATTTT. This encodes CASSIRQGGTDTQYF.